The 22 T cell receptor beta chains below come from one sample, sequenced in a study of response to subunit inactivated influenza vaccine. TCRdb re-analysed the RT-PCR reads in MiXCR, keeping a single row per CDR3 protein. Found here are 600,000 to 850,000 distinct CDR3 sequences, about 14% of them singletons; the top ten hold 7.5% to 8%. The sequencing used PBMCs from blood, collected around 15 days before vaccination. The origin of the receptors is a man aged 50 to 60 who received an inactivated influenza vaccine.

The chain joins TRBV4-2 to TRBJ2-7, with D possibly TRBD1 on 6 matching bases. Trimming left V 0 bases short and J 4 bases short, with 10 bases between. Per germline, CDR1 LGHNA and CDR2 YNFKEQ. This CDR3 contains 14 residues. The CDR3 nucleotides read TGTGCCAGCAGCCAAGAATGGCAGGGGTACGAGCAGTACTTC. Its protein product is CASSQEWQGYEQYF.

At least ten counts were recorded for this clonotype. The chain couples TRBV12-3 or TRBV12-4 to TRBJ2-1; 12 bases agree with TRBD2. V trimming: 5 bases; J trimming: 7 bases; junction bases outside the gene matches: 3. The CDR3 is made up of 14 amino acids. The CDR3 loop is CASSLGLAGNEQFF. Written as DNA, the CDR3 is TGTGCCAGCAGTCTCGGACTAGCGGGGAATGAGCAGTTCTTC.

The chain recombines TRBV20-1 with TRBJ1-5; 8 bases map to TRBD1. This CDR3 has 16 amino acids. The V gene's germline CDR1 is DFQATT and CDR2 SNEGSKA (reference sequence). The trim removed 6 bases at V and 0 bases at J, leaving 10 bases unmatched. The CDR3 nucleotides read TGCAGTGCGAGGGGACAGGAAAGTTATAGCAATCAGCCCCAGCATTTT. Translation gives CSARGQESYSNQPQHF.

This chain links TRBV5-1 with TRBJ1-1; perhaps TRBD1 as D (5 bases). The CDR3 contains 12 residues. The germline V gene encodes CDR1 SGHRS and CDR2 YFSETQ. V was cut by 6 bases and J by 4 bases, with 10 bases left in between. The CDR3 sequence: CASTGQTTEAFF. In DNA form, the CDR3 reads TGCGCCAGCACCGGACAAACCACTGAAGCTTTCTTT.

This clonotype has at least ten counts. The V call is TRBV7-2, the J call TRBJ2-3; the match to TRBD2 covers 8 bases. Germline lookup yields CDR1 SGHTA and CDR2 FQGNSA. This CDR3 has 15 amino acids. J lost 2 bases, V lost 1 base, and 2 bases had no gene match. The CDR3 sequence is CASSLVSGDTDTQYF. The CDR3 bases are TGTGCCAGCAGCTTAGTTAGCGGGGACACAGATACGCAGTATTTT.

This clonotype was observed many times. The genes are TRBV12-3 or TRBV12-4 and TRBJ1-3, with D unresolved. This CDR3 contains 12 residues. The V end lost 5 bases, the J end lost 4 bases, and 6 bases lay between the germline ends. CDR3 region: CASSTQGNTIYF. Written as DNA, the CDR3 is TGTGCCAGCAGTACACAGGGAAACACCATATATTTT.

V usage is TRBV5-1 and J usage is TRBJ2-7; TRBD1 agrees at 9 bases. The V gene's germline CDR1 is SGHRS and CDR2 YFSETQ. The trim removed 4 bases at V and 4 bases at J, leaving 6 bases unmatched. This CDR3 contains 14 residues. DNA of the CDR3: TGCGCCAGCAGCCCCGGGACAGGGAGATACGAGCAGTACTTC. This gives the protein CASSPGTGRYEQYF.

The DNA of the CDR3 is TGCGCCAGCAGCCAAGATTTAGGGAGGAGCGGGGAGACCCAGTACTTC. Its translation is CASSQDLGRSGETQYF. The chain recombines TRBV4-3 with TRBJ2-5; D possibly corresponds to TRBD2 (6 bases). With 0 bases removed from V and 5 bases from J, the gap between germline ends came to 16 bases. The CDR3 spans 16 residues. Germline values: CDR1 LGHNA, CDR2 YSLEER.

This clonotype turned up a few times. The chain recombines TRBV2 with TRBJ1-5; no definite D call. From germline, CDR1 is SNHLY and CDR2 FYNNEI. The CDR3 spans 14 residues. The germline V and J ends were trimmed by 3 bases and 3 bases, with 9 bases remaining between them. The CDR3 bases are TGTGCCAGCAGTGAGCGGCGATCCAATCAGCCCCAGCATTTT. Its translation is CASSERRSNQPQHF. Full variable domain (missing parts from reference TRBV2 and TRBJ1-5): EPEVTQTPSHQVTQMGQEVILRCVPISNHLYFYWYRQILGQKVEFLVSFYNNEISEKSEIFDDQFSVERPDGSNFTLKIRSTKLEDSAMYFCASSERRSNQPQHFGDGTRLSIL.

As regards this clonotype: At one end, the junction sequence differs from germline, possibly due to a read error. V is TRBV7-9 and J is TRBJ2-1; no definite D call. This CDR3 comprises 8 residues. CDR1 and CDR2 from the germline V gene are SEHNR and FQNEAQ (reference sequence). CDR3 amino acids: CASWPELF. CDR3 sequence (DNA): TGTGCCAGCTGGCCGGAGCTCTTC. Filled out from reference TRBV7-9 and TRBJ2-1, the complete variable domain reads DTGVSQNPRHKITKRGQNVTFRCDPISEHNRLYWYRQTLGQGPEFLTYFQNEAQLEKSRLLSDRFSAERPKGSFSTLEIQRTEQGDSAMYLCASWPELFGPGTRLTVL.

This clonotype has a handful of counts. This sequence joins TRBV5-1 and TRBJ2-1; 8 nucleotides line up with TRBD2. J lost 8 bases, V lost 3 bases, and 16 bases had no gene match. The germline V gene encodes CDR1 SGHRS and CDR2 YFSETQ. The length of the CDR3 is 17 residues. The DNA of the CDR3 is TGCGCCAGCAGCTCACTGGGGGTCTCCGGGGGGGCCTATGAGCAGTTCTTC. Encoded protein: CASSSLGVSGGAYEQFF.

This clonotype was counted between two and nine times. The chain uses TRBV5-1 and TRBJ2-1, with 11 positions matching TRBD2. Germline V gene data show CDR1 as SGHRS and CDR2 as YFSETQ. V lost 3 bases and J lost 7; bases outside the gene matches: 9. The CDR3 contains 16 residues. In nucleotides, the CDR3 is TGCGCCAGCAGCTCCCTTAGCGGGAGGGCCGGTAATGAGCAGTTCTTC. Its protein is CASSSLSGRAGNEQFF. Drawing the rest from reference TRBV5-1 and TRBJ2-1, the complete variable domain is KAGVTQTPRYLIKTRGQQVTLSCSPISGHRSVSWYQQTPGQGLQFLFEYFSETQRNKGNFPGRFSGRQFSNSRSEMNVSTLELGDSALYLCASSSLSGRAGNEQFFGPGTRLTVL.

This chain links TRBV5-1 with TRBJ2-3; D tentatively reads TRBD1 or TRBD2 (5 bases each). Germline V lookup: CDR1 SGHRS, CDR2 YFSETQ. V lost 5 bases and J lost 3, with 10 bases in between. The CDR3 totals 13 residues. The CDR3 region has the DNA TGCGCCAGCAGGGGGGATACTACAGATACGCAGTATTTT. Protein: CASRGDTTDTQYF. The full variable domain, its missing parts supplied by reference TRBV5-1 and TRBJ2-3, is KAGVTQTPRYLIKTRGQQVTLSCSPISGHRSVSWYQQTPGQGLQFLFEYFSETQRNKGNFPGRFSGRQFSNSRSEMNVSTLELGDSALYLCASRGDTTDTQYFGPGTRLTVL.

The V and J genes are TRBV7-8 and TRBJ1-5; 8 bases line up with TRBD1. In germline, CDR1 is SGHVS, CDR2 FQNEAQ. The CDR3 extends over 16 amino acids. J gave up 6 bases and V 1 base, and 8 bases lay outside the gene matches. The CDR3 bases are TGTGCCAGCAGCTTAGGTGGGCAGGGGGCTGGTCAGCCCCAGCATTTT. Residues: CASSLGGQGAGQPQHF.

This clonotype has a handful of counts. The CDR3 here is CASSWTSGVSYNEQFF. The CDR3 DNA reads TGCGCCAGCAGCTGGACTAGCGGGGTGTCCTACAATGAGCAGTTCTTC. The rearrangement joins TRBV5-1 to TRBJ2-1, with 12 bases aligning to TRBD2. J gave up 1 base and V 3 bases, and 2 bases lay outside the gene matches. This CDR3 has 16 residues. CDR1 is SGHRS, CDR2 YFSETQ, per germline. The complete variable domain, with remaining parts taken from reference TRBV5-1 and TRBJ2-1, reads KAGVTQTPRYLIKTRGQQVTLSCSPISGHRSVSWYQQTPGQGLQFLFEYFSETQRNKGNFPGRFSGRQFSNSRSEMNVSTLELGDSALYLCASSWTSGVSYNEQFFGPGTRLTVL.

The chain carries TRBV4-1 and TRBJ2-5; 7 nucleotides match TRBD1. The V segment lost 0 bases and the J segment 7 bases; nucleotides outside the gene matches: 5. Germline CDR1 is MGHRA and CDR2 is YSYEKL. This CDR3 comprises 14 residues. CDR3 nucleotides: TGCGCCAGCAGCCAAGATGGGACAGTAGGGACCCAGTACTTC. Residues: CASSQDGTVGTQYF.

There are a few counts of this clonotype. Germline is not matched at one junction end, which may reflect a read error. This CDR3 reads CASSYAGTDEGYYSYTF. Here the CDR3 DNA reads TGTGCCAGCAGTTACGCCGGGACAGACGAGGGGTACTATAGCTACACCTTC. The J gene is TRBJ1-2, the V gene TRBV6-2 or TRBV6-3; 7 nucleotides line up with TRBD1. The CDR3 runs to 17 residues. From germline, CDR1 is MNHEY and CDR2 SVGEGT.

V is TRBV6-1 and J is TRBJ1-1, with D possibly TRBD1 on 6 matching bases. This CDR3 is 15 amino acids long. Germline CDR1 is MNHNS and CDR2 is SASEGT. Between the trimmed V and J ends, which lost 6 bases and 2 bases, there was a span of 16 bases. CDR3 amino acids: CASSLEPQGNTEAFF. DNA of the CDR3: TGTGCCAGCAGCCTTGAACCACAGGGCAACACTGAAGCTTTCTTT.

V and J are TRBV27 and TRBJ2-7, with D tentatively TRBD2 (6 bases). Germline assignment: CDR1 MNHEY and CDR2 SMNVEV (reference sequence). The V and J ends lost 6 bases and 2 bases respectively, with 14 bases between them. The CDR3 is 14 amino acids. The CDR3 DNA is TGTGCCAGCAGCCCCACGGGACTCCCCTACGAGCAGTACTTC. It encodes CASSPTGLPYEQYF.

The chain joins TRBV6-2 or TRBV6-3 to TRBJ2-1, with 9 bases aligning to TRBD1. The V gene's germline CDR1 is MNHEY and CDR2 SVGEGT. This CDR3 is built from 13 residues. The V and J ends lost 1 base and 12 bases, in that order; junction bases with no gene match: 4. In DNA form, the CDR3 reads TGTGCCAGCAGTTACTTGGGACAGGGAGGGCAGTTCTTC. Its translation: CASSYLGQGGQFF.

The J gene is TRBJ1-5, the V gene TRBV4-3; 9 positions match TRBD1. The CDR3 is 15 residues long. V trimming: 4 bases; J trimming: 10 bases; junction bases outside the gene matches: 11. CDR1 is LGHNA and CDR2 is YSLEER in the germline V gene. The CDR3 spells CASSPGTGWGQPQHF. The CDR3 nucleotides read TGCGCCAGCAGCCCTGGGACAGGGTGGGGTCAACCCCAGCATTTT.

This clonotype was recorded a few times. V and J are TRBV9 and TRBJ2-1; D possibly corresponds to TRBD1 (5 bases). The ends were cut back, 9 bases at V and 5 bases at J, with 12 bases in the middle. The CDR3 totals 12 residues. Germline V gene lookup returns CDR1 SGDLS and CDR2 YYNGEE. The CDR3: CATSGWDNEQFF. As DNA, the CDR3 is TGTGCCACCTCAGGGTGGGACAATGAGCAGTTCTTC.